This T cell receptor beta chain was identified during a study of shared clonotypes between healthy human individuals. General study findings and limits: Estimated clonotype richness was generally higher in naive than memory subsets. Non-shared clonotypes had lower generation probabilities than those shared by all four donors. Some naive CD4 clonotypes, roughly 4.8%, turned up in common across four donors.

This clone appeared a single time. Its specificity is not known. A read error may account for a junction end that differs from germline. The CDR3 consists of 14 residues. CDR1 and CDR2 (germline): MNHEY, SVGAGI. DNA at about 210 ng, around 30,000 T cell genomes, went into sorted-subset replicate PCRs. The assay was immunoSEQ multiplex PCR, and TCRdb's table has in-frame clones only and misses some. The repertoire holds around 690,000 clones, with around 90% as singletons. Sequenced input: memory CD8+ T cells from PBMCs. Subset meaning: CD45RO+ cells pooled with CCR7-negative TemRA cells. V is TRBV6-5 and J is TRBJ2-7; D unclear. The clonotype comes from a man aged 18 to 29 in good health. Some clones in this sample may be carry-over from other donors' samples. CDR3 in amino acids: CASRYSAATYEQYF. The DNA for the CDR3 is TGTGCCAGCAGGTACTCGGCGGCCACCTACGAGCAGTACTTC.